One and the same sample provided the 13 T cell receptor beta chains below, sequenced in a study of blood T cell repertoires in COVID-19. Sequencing used immunoSEQ multiplex PCR; TCRdb keeps in-frame clones, though not all of them. This sample has about 240,000 clones, with about 80% found just once. The sequenced sample consisted of PBMCs or T cells enriched from blood (not recorded which). These TCRs come from a woman aged 40 to 55 who had been exposed to COVID-19.

The rearrangement uses TRBV7-2 and TRBJ1-1; D unresolved. Germline V gives CDR1 SGHTA, CDR2 FQGNSA. There are 13 residues in the CDR3. V lost 3 bases and J lost 4, with 9 bases in between. CDR3 residues: CASSFDWSTEAFF. CDR3 nucleotides: TGTGCCAGCAGCTTTGATTGGAGCACTGAAGCTTTCTTT.

The CDR3 DNA reads as TGTGCCAGCAGCTTACAGGGGGAAGGGAATTCACCCCTCCACTTT. This encodes CASSLQGEGNSPLHF. This chain links TRBV7-2 with TRBJ1-6, with TRBD1 matching 7 bases. Trimming at V came to 2 bases and at J to 7 bases, leaving 5 bases not matched to a gene. The CDR3 consists of 15 residues. CDR1 and CDR2 from the germline V gene are SGHTA and FQGNSA.

V gene TRBV18 combines with J gene TRBJ1-1, with D maybe TRBD1 (5 bases). There are 12 residues in the CDR3. With 6 bases removed from V and 6 bases from J, the gap between germline ends came to 11 bases. Germline V CDR1 and CDR2: KGHSH, LQKENI. Here the CDR3 reads CASSPGVPEAFF. DNA of the CDR3: TGTGCCAGCTCCCCGGGGGTCCCTGAAGCTTTCTTT.

J is TRBJ2-3 and V is TRBV9; tentative D call: TRBD2 (5 bases). Trimming removed 0 bases at V and 8 bases at J, with 19 bases between. CDR1 is SGDLS and CDR2 is YYNGEE in the germline V gene. CDR3 length equals 16 residues. The CDR3 bases are TGTGCCAGCAGCGTAGGTTCTAGCTCGGACGAAGTTACGCAGTATTTT. Residues: CASSVGSSSDEVTQYF.

The chain couples TRBV2 to TRBJ1-2; 7 bases map to TRBD1. The CDR3 consists of 14 residues. The V and J ends lost 8 bases and 8 bases, in that order; junction bases with no gene match: 14. The germline V gene has CDR1 SNHLY and CDR2 FYNNEI. This CDR3 is CASLKGRTGLGYTF. The CDR3 DNA follows: TGTGCCAGCCTCAAGGGCCGGACAGGCTTGGGCTACACCTTC.

CDR3 protein: CASNGYLGATNEKLFF. CDR3 nucleotides: TGCGCCAGCAACGGATATCTAGGGGCGACTAATGAAAAACTGTTTTTT. The chain recombines TRBV4-1 with TRBJ1-4, with TRBD1 as a possible D gene (5 bases). Trimming took off 7 bases at V and 2 bases at J, with 17 bases between the two ends. Germline V gene sequence: CDR1 MGHRA, CDR2 YSYEKL. There are 16 residues in the CDR3.

The chain links TRBV4-2 to TRBJ2-1, with D uncertain. CDR1 and CDR2 from the germline V gene are LGHNA and YNFKEQ. This CDR3 is 16 amino acids long. The ends were cut back, 4 bases at V and 3 bases at J, with 16 bases in the middle. The CDR3 here is CASSPGPRSFYNEQFF. The CDR3, as DNA: TGTGCCAGCAGCCCTGGCCCCCGATCCTTCTACAATGAGCAGTTCTTC.

CDR3 in amino acids: CAIRASGGGGELFF. The CDR3 DNA reads as TGTGCCATCAGGGCTAGCGGGGGAGGCGGGGAGCTGTTTTTT. This chain connects TRBV10-3 to TRBJ2-2, with 10 bases that match TRBD2. V dropped 6 bases and J dropped 7; count of bases not matched to a gene: 5. The CDR3 contains 14 residues. Germline CDR1 ENHRY, CDR2 SYGVKD.

The V call is TRBV27, the J call TRBJ1-3, with D tentatively TRBD1 (5 bases). This CDR3 comprises 14 residues. Germline loops: CDR1 MNHEY, CDR2 SMNVEV (reference sequence). Trimming stripped 8 bases from V and 2 bases from J, with 13 bases between. The CDR3 nucleotides are TGTGCCAGCGGCGGGGGACCCACTGGAAACACCATATATTTT. This translates into CASGGGPTGNTIYF.

This sequence joins TRBV12-3 or TRBV12-4 and TRBJ1-6; a weak D match, TRBD1 (6 bases). The CDR3 runs 13 residues. The V end lost 4 bases, the J end lost 9 bases, and 10 bases lay between the germline ends. CDR3 sequence: CASSSGEGSPLHF. DNA for the CDR3: TGTGCCAGCAGTTCAGGGGAAGGTTCACCCCTCCACTTT.

The V call is TRBV7-3, the J call TRBJ2-5; TRBD2 agrees at 10 bases. The V segment lost 5 bases and the J segment 5 bases; nucleotides outside the gene matches: 14. Germline values: CDR1 SGHTA, CDR2 FQGTGA. There are 17 residues in the CDR3. The DNA for the CDR3 is TGTGCCAGCAGCCCAACGGGACTAGCGTTTACGGGGGAGACCCAGTACTTC. Translating it yields CASSPTGLAFTGETQYF.

The V gene is TRBV9, the J gene TRBJ1-1; D ambiguous. The CDR3 totals 16 residues. V dropped 4 bases and J dropped 5 bases, with 21 bases sitting between them. CDR1 and CDR2 from the germline V gene are SGDLS and YYNGEE. The DNA of the CDR3 is TGTGCCAGCAGCCACGAACAGTTCCGGAAAACGACTGAAGCTTTCTTT. Translation: CASSHEQFRKTTEAFF.

This clone was counted between two and nine times. The J gene is TRBJ1-1, the V gene TRBV4-2; 7 positions agree with TRBD1. This CDR3 is 19 amino acids long. Germline V gene data show CDR1 as LGHNA and CDR2 as YNFKEQ. V lost 2 bases, J lost 0 bases, and 15 bases stayed unmatched. The CDR3 DNA reads TGTGCCAGCAGCCAACGAACCCCCGTGGTTGGGACAGTGAACACTGAAGCTTTCTTT. Protein product: CASSQRTPVVGTVNTEAFF.